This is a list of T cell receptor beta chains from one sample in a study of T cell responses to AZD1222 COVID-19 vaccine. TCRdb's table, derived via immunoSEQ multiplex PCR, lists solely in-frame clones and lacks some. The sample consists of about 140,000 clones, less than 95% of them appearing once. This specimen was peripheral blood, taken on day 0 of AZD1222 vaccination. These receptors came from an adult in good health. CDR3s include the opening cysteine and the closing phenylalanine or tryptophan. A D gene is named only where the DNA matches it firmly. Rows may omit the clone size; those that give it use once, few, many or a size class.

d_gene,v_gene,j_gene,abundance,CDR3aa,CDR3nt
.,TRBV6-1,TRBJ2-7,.,CASSNTGDLYEQYF,TGTGCCAGCAGTAATACAGGGGACTTATACGAGCAGTACTTC
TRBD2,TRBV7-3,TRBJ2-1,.,CASSLGRLAGPGEQFF,TGTGCCAGCAGCTTAGGGCGACTAGCGGGCCCCGGGGAGCAGTTCTTC
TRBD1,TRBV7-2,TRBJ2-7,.,CASSLAIGTVYEQYF,TGTGCCAGCAGCTTAGCAATCGGGACAGTCTACGAGCAGTACTTC
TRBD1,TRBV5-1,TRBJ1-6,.,CASSLAGDRGLSPLHF,TGCGCCAGCAGCTTGGCCGGGGACAGGGGGCTTTCACCCCTCCACTTT
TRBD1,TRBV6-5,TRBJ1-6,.,CASRMEGQRNSPLHF,TGTGCCAGCAGGATGGAGGGACAGAGAAATTCACCCCTCCACTTT
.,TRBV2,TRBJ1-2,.,CASSDSLPANYGYTF,TGTGCCAGCAGTGACAGCCTCCCAGCTAACTATGGCTACACCTTC
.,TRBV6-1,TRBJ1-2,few,CASSESGIYGYTF,TGTGCCAGCAGTGAATCAGGGATCTATGGCTACACCTTC
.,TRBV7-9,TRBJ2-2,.,CASTIVGTAGELFF,TGTGCCAGCACTATTGTGGGGACCGCCGGGGAGCTGTTTTTT
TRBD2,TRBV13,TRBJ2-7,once,CASSLGLASGAYEQYF,TGTGCCAGCAGCTTAGGCCTGGCTAGCGGGGCCTACGAGCAGTACTTC
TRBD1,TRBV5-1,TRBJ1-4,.,CASSLQGANEKLFF,TGCGCCAGCAGCTTGCAGGGGGCTAATGAAAAACTGTTTTTT
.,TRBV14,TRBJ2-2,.,CASSQTQAYTGELFF,TGTGCCAGCAGCCAAACTCAGGCATACACCGGGGAGCTGTTTTTT
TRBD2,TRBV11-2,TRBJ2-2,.,CASSFGGRSPGELFF,TGTGCCAGCAGCTTCGGCGGGAGGTCCCCCGGGGAGCTGTTTTTT
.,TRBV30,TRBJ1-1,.,CAWSVHETSNTEAFF,TGTGCCTGGAGTGTACACGAGACGTCGAACACTGAAGCTTTCTTT
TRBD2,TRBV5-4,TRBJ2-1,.,CASSWGLAGPYNEQFF,TGTGCCAGCAGCTGGGGACTAGCGGGCCCCTACAATGAGCAGTTCTTC
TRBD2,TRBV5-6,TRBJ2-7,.,CASSLVAGGPSYEQYF,TGTGCCAGCAGCTTGGTAGCGGGGGGGCCATCATACGAGCAGTACTTC
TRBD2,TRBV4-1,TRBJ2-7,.,CASSQALADYEQYF,TGCGCCAGCAGCCAAGCACTAGCGGATTACGAGCAGTACTTC
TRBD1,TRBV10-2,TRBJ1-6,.,CASSEFFDGRGSSPLHF,TGCGCCAGCAGTGAGTTTTTTGATGGCAGGGGGAGTTCACCCCTCCACTTT
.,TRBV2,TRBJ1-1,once,CASSENTVGGKTEAFF,TGTGCCAGCAGTGAGAACACGGTTGGCGGTAAGACTGAAGCTTTCTTT
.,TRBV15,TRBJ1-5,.,CATSSTGGGRPQHF,TGTGCCACCAGCAGCACTGGCGGAGGTCGGCCCCAGCATTTT
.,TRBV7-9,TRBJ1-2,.,CASSPPSRVHGYTF,TGTGCCAGCAGCCCACCCTCCCGGGTTCATGGCTACACCTTC
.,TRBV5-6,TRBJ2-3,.,CASSLDGVTDTQYF,TGTGCCAGCAGCCTGGACGGAGTGACAGATACGCAGTATTTT
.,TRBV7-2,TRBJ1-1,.,CASSLAAGTEAFF,TGTGCCAGCAGCTTAGCCGCTGGGACTGAAGCTTTCTTT
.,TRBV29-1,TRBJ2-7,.,CSVGGLGAEQYF,TGCAGCGTGGGGGGTCTCGGGGCCGAGCAGTACTTC
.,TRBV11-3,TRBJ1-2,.,CASSLEPPNYGYTF,TGTGCCAGCAGCTTAGAACCTCCCAACTATGGCTACACCTTC
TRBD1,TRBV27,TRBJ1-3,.,CASRGQDYGNTIYF,TGTGCCAGCCGCGGACAGGATTATGGAAACACCATATATTTT
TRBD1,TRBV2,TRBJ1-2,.,CASSAIRGRHGYTF,TGTGCCAGCAGTGCTATCAGGGGGCGGCATGGCTACACCTTC
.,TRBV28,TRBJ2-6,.,CASQGFGANVLTF,TGTGCCAGCCAGGGGTTTGGGGCCAACGTCCTGACTTTC
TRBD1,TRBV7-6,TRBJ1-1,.,CASSLAGGETEAFF,TGTGCCAGCAGCTTAGCAGGGGGCGAAACTGAAGCTTTCTTT
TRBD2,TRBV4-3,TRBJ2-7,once,CASSQDGEGIDYEQYF,TGCGCCAGCAGCCAAGATGGGGAGGGGATCGACTACGAGCAGTACTTC
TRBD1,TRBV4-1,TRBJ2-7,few,CASSQGGQAPYF,TGCGCCAGCAGCCAAGGCGGACAGGCACCGTACTTC
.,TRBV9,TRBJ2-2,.,CASSVATYGAANTGELFF,TGTGCCAGCAGCGTAGCTACTTATGGGGCGGCGAACACCGGGGAGCTGTTTTTT
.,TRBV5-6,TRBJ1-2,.,CASSLSGSGYGYTF,TGTGCCAGCAGCCTAAGTGGCAGTGGGTATGGCTACACCTTC
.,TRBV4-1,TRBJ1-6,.,CASSPGNRDYSPLHF,TGCGCCAGCAGCCCAGGAAACAGGGACTATTCACCCCTCCACTTT
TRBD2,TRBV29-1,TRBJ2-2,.,CSVPLAANTGELFF,TGCAGCGTTCCGCTAGCGGCGAACACCGGGGAGCTGTTTTTT
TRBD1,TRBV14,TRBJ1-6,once,CASSPGQSHSPLHF,TGTGCCAGCAGCCCGGGACAGTCGCATTCACCCCTCCACTTT
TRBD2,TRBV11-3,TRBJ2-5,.,CASSLGGRLAGVPRETQYF,TGTGCCAGCAGCTTAGGGGGGAGACTAGCGGGAGTCCCGAGAGAGACCCAGTACTTC